This T cell receptor (beta chain) was obtained from a study of cytomegalovirus exposure and HLA in healthy donors (dated by TCRdb to about 2017). Context from the whole study: An earlier analysis of under 600 of the donors reported roughly 270 Gb of sequence data and around 120 million unique TCR beta sequences from roughly 200 million T cells. Approximately 300 gigabases of sequencing data and 70 million to 100 million unique TCR sequences made up an early release that covered roughly 670 HLA-typed donors. Of the roughly 430 genotyped donors, approximately 83% fell in the genetic ancestry cluster associated with self-reported Caucasian donors. The study was designed to test whether signatures of past pathogen exposure could be identified by cataloging public T cell receptors. The T cell repertoires of roughly 660 subjects were profiled by immunosequencing and related to cytomegalovirus serostatus. In addition to the first cohort of hundreds of subjects, a separate validation cohort of 120 different subjects was used. The study combined high-throughput TCR immunosequencing, statistical association of individual TCRs with disease status, and machine learning to predict cytomegalovirus infection status. A later analysis re-analyzed previously published TCR beta repertoires from 666 donors and added high-resolution HLA genotyping to study TCR occurrence patterns. The later analysis used no new phenotypic data to find candidate immune exposures, relying instead on TCR beta sequences and their occurrence across donors. To decide whether each TCR beta V gene segment behaved as functional or pseudogenic, an earlier analysis of fewer than 750 of the donors relied on high-throughput TCR beta sequencing. Donor age, sex, ethnicity and CMV serostatus were compiled together with the repertoire data. In a later genetic analysis, genome-wide SNP genotypes for about 60% of the 666 donors were used, and that subset was treated as a discovery cohort. All discovery cohort repertoires had been generated on a single sequencing platform. HLA typing included class I and class II loci at four-digit resolution. Typing coverage differed by locus: A, B, C, DRB1 and DQB1 were typed in roughly 629-640 donors, DQA1 in about 500, DPA1 in 600 to 610, and DPB1 in approximately 450. Because of strong linkage in the cohort, four or five DR-DQ haplotypes were treated as single units for association and clustering. On average, roughly 240,000 unique TCR beta nucleotide sequences were sequenced per donor among fewer than 500 genotyped donors of the cohort, with 15% to 20% of those sequences being non-productive.

The cohort was made up of approximately 700 healthy bone marrow donors. Cohort members were all nominally healthy when sampled, although unrecorded immune exposures were likely present. The donor was CMV seronegative and was included in the group of approximately 350 seronegative cohort members. A peripheral blood sample was provided by each donor, and peripheral blood mononuclear cells were used for TCR beta sequencing. Genomic DNA extraction from the blood cell samples was performed with the Qiagen DNeasy Blood Extraction Kit. Comment on this clone: The antigen it recognizes is unknown. Nothing much larger sits one base from this clone, and base qualities are not available.

What the study reported, not specific to this receptor: Seventeen rarely observed V segments, including chromosome 9 orphons, were excluded from the earlier analysis of several hundred of the donors because counts were too low. Several of the top co-occurrence clusters appeared to be linked to parvovirus B19, influenza, CMV and Epstein-Barr virus, according to a later analysis. According to a later analysis, TCR association rates differed among HLA loci, with DRB1 alleles showing the most associated TCRs and HLA-C alleles showing the fewest. Across donors, most TCR sequences were observed very rarely, whereas some public TCRs were present in many individuals. A group of highly shared sequence variants was considered likely to be a technical artifact of the sequencing pipeline. Correlated functional status among segregating V segments might be attributable to linkage disequilibrium, but an unknown experimental factor could not be ruled out. Presence/absence analyses assumed roughly uniform sequencing depth across donors, an assumption that may not hold. In a later analysis, 15,000 to 20,000 TCR beta sequences were associated with specific HLA alleles at a false discovery rate of 0.05. In vitro tests confirmed that a few of the cytomegalovirus-associated TCR beta chains recognize cytomegalovirus antigens. Only TCR beta chains were sequenced in this cohort, and the absence of alpha or paired-chain data limited detectable features. Most CMV-associated TCR beta chains appeared to be HLA-restricted in a later analysis, and the HLA associations seemed to be driven largely by CMV exposure. In a later genetic analysis, a missense DCLRE1C variant was associated with V-gene and J-gene trimming of TCR beta chains, and the association was replicated in an independent cohort. It was suggested by the authors that the approach could potentially be generalized to other disease states and immunological phenotypes. Immune exposure information for the cohort was limited to CMV serostatus. Because HLA typing was missing for some donors at each locus, association tests included only the typed subset. Cytomegalovirus status was reported to be diagnosed by the classifier with high specificity and sensitivity in both the original and validation cohorts. When HLA alleles, especially DR and DQ, strongly co-occurred, attributing TCR associations to individual alleles was difficult. A later genetic analysis reported fewer N-insertions in productive TCRs among donors in an Asian-associated ancestry cluster than the roughly 620-donor mean. A total of 164 TCR beta chains were listed by the study as associated with cytomegalovirus. Compared with equally common non-associated chains, HLA-associated TCR beta chains in a later analysis were more clonally expanded and had lower generation probabilities. An earlier analysis of approximately 600 of the donors showed that most TCR beta V segments appeared in productive rearrangements either about 90% or about 30% of the time, which broadly matched IMGT annotations. A further reported finding was that TCR beta sequences accurately predicted the HLA-A and HLA-B alleles for most subjects in the first cohort. Because the 87-base-pair reads could not distinguish some IMGT-functional V segments, including TRBV6-2 and TRBV6-3, those segments were excluded.

Libraries were constructed by the immunoSEQ multiplex PCR assay. For the multiplex PCR, a mixture combining 60 forward primers for TCR Vbeta segments and 13 reverse primers for TCR Jbeta segments was used. The CDR3 region of rearranged TCR beta genes was amplified from genomic DNA by a multiplex PCR assay. On the Illumina HiSeq System, the amplified TCR beta libraries were sequenced as 87-base-pair reads. From the authors' description of their analysis: Across the roughly 700 repertoires, a later analysis counted approximately 83 million unique TCR beta chains, approximately 12 million of which were shared by at least two donors. Raw reads were error-corrected and collapsed into unique sequences by a nearest-neighbor algorithm in which closely related sequences were merged to remove PCR and sequencing errors. To assign V, D and J gene segments, CDR3 sequences were aligned to IMGT reference sequences. For a sequence to be retained, at least a six-nucleotide match to both a V gene segment and a J gene segment was required. Rearrangements were called productive when the CDR3 lacked stop codons and stayed in frame with V and J; all others were non-productive. Following IMGT convention, CDR3 was defined as the stretch from the second conserved V-encoded cysteine to the conserved J-encoded phenylalanine. The earlier analysis of 500 to 650 of the donors excluded any sequence lacking an unambiguous match to a single V gene segment. An earlier analysis of approximately 590 of the donors called V segments functional above 56.7% productive rearrangements and segregating when the between-donor standard deviation exceeded 5%. A statistical classification framework was built to diagnose cytomegalovirus status from the catalog of TCR beta chain sequences. In a later analysis, TCR nucleotide sequences were compared against IMGT/GENE-DB human TR gene sequences so that V and J genes could be assigned. A later analysis assigned CDR3 sequences and most-parsimonious VDJ recombination scenarios with the TCRdist pipeline. In a later analysis, every TCR beta chain was defined by the combination of its CDR3 amino acid sequence and its V-gene family, and reads without a unique V-gene family were dropped. As a way to deal with suspected cross-contamination and a sequencing artifact, a later analysis dropped more than 500 nucleotide sequences that were highly shared and had low generation probability. A later analysis calculated a clonal expansion index for each public chain from normalized within-repertoire ranks of inferred template counts. Generation probabilities in a later analysis came from a VDJ recombination model fitted to out-of-frame rearrangements, and those results were checked against IGoR. In a later analysis, hypergeometric tests were used to score TCR-TCR, TCR-HLA and TCR-CMV co-occurrence, with a repertoire-size bias correction applied to TCR pairs. In a later analysis, false discovery rates were estimated by permuting HLA or CMV assignments 20 times. A later analysis grouped co-occurring TCRs with DBSCAN, adding TCRdist sequence similarity when clustering within HLA-allele-positive subsets. Repertoires with fewer than 30,000 or more than 120,000 public chains, plus five repertoires with anomalous nucleotide sharing, were excluded from co-occurrence clustering. Drawn from immuneACCESS, this table holds only the in-frame rearrangements with V and J called that TCRdb kept. Clones are partly lost; checked studies trace under half to an unresolved V gene and leave the rest unexplained. The DNA gave D and trimming, while V, J and clone size come from that table. This sample gives under 200,000 clones in total; approximately 81% of them show up just once. The ten top clones hold 1.5% to 2.5% of the sample.

V loses 5 bases at its end and J loses 6 bases; junction bases beyond the gene matches: 7. Via the germline V gene, CDR1 is MDHEN and CDR2 SYDVKM. There are 13 amino acids in the CDR3, from cysteine to phenylalanine inclusive. Only the CDR3 DNA stays, 39 bases, in frame from base 1. This TCR was recovered from a man younger than 30 in good health and CMV-seronegative. The rearrangement combines TRBV28 with TRBJ2-7; TRBD1 agrees with 7 junctional bases. Sequenced sample: PBMCs. The encoded CDR3 is CASSPPRGIEQYF. Here is the DNA: TGTGCCAGCAGTCCCCCCAGGGGGATCGAGCAGTACTTC.